A selection of T cell receptor beta chains follows, all from one sample in a study of T cells after yellow fever vaccination. TCRdb reprocessed the 5' RACE reads with MiXCR, giving one entry per CDR3 protein. This sample has roughly 340,000 distinct CDR3 sequences, with 8.7% found just once. The source material was PBMCs, sampled on the day of the first yellow fever vaccination. These receptors all stem from a man younger than 30 who received the YFV17D yellow fever vaccine. Both conserved end residues are part of each CDR3. The D gene is left open where the match is weak. Some rows mark clone size as missing; the rest say once, few, many or name a class of expanded clone.

TRBJ2-5 - TRBD1 13 TRBV7-9 TGTGCCAGCAGCCGGGGACAGTTGGAGACCCAGTACTTC CASSRGQLETQYF
TRBJ2-3 - - 15 TRBV19 TGTGCCAGTCCTTCAGGGGACGGCTACACAGATACGCAGTATTTT CASPSGDGYTDTQYF
TRBJ2-2 few TRBD1 14 TRBV29-1 TGCAGCGTTCGAGGGACAGTGAACACCGGGGAGCTGTTTTTT CSVRGTVNTGELFF
TRBJ2-3 many - 16 TRBV24-1 TGTGCCACCAGTGAGCCAACCGCCTCGGAGACAGATACGCAGTATTTT CATSEPTASETDTQYF
TRBJ1-1 few - 15 TRBV12-3/TRBV12-4 TGTGCCAGCAGTTTAGCTAATGACTGGGGGACTGAAGCTTTCTTT CASSLANDWGTEAFF
TRBJ2-1 many - 12 TRBV12-3/TRBV12-4 TGTGCCAGCAGCTCCGGGCGTGATGAGCAGTTCTTC CASSSGRDEQFF
TRBJ1-1 - - 14 TRBV19 TGTGCCAGTAGTGAAGTGTGGGGGAACACTGAAGCTTTCTTT CASSEVWGNTEAFF
TRBJ1-2 few TRBD1 15 TRBV12-3/TRBV12-4 TGTGCCAGCAGTTTAGACAGGGGATTGGCCTATGGCTACACCTTC CASSLDRGLAYGYTF
TRBJ1-2 once TRBD1 15 TRBV4-3 TGCGCCAGCAGCGCCTCAGGGGGGCAAGCCGGAGGCTACACCTTC CASSASGGQAGGYTF
TRBJ2-2 - - 13 TRBV7-9 TGTGCCAGCAGCCGCAGTGTAACCGGGGAGCTGTTTTTT CASSRSVTGELFF
TRBJ2-4 - - 15 TRBV6-2/TRBV6-3 TGTGCCAGCAGTTACGGTAGGGAAGCCAAAAACATTCAGTACTTC CASSYGREAKNIQYF
TRBJ2-3 - - 13 TRBV19 TGTGCCAGTAGTATAGCGGACGCAGATACGCAGTATTTT CASSIADADTQYF
TRBJ2-1 - - 12 TRBV30 TGTGGTACCGCGGGCAGCCCCAATGAGCAGTTCTTC CGTAGSPNEQFF
TRBJ2-3 many TRBD2 16 TRBV3-1 TGTGCCAGCAGCCAAGAGGCTAGCGGGAGCACAGATACGCAGTATTTT CASSQEASGSTDTQYF
TRBJ2-2 - - 14 TRBV6-2/TRBV6-3 TGTGCCAGCAGGCCCGACAGGTTCCCCGGGGAGCTGTTTTTT CASRPDRFPGELFF
TRBJ2-1 many - 12 TRBV11-3 TGTGCCAGCAGCCAACAGGGTCATGAGCAGTTCTTC CASSQQGHEQFF
TRBJ2-3 few - 13 TRBV7-6 TGTGCCAGCAGCTGGGGGGTCAAAGATACGCAGTATTTT CASSWGVKDTQYF
TRBJ1-1 - - 15 TRBV27 TGTGCCAGCAGTTTAGGGTTCGGCAGGAACACTGAAGCTTTCTTT CASSLGFGRNTEAFF
TRBJ2-1 - - 14 TRBV4-1 TGCGCCAGCAGCCAAGAGGCTAGTTACAATGAGCAGTTCTTC CASSQEASYNEQFF
TRBJ1-1 once - 13 TRBV2 TGTGCCAGCAGTGATTCCGCCACGGTGGGGGCTTTCTTT CASSDSATVGAFF
TRBJ2-2 few - 14 TRBV7-3 TGTGCCAGCAGCTTAGGAGGGGGCAGCGGGGAGCTGTTTTTT CASSLGGGSGELFF
TRBJ2-1 many - 12 TRBV11-2 TGTGCCAGCAGCCTCCTCATCCATGAGCAGTTCTTC CASSLLIHEQFF
TRBJ2-3 once - 14 TRBV28 TGTGCCAGCAGGACAGTAGCTGTCCCAGATTCGCAGTATTTT CASRTVAVPDSQYF
TRBJ2-3 - - 13 TRBV11-1 TGTGCCAGCAGCTTTTATTTTGCAGATACGCAGTATTTT CASSFYFADTQYF
TRBJ2-2 - - 18 TRBV4-2 TGTGCCAGCAGCCAAGGAAGGGCAGGGCTCATGAACACCGGGGAGCTGTTTTTT CASSQGRAGLMNTGELFF
TRBJ1-6 many - 14 TRBV7-2 TGTGCCAGCCGTGGATGGGGGGATAATTCACCCCTCCACTTT CASRGWGDNSPLHF
TRBJ1-6 few - 16 TRBV7-9 TGTGCCAGCAGCTTACGTCAGGTGACGGGTAATTCACCCCTCCACTTT CASSLRQVTGNSPLHF
TRBJ1-5 few TRBD1 19 TRBV28 TGTGCCAGCAGCCAGAAAGGGACAGCCTCCCCGTTGGGCAATCAGCCCCAGCATTTT CASSQKGTASPLGNQPQHF
TRBJ1-5 many - 15 TRBV12-3/TRBV12-4 TGTGCCAGCAGTTTTTTCCAGTCTAGCAATCAGCCCCAGCATTTT CASSFFQSSNQPQHF
TRBJ1-1 - - 16 TRBV12-3/TRBV12-4 TGTGCCAGCAGTGTTACCGGGAGGGGGGCGAACACTGAAGCTTTCTTT CASSVTGRGANTEAFF
TRBJ2-3 few TRBD2 18 TRBV24-1 TGTGCCACCAGTGAAACGACTAGCGGGGGATCCCGCACAGATACGCAGTATTTT CATSETTSGGSRTDTQYF